This T cell receptor (beta chain) came from a study of blood T cell repertoires in COVID-19. At the level of the study: The United States, Italy and Spain were the sources of the acute and convalescent COVID-19 samples. Nucleic acid was either cDNA or gDNA, and it came from T cells, B-cell-depleted T cells, or PBMCs.

The ends lost 5 bases at V and 7 bases at J; junction bases unmatched: 10. Per germline, CDR1 SGHVS and CDR2 FNYEAQ. The CDR3 covers 14 residues. This clone came up once. Authors' methods: Reference gene primer amplification gave estimated nucleated cell counts. TCRdb's copy holds only in-frame clones and misses some; the assay was immunoSEQ multiplex PCR. Clone size and V and J calls were adopted from that table, with D and trimming inferred from the DNA. This table holds a few hundred thousand clones, about 79% found once. Sequenced sample: peripheral blood. The V call is TRBV7-6, the J call TRBJ2-5; the match to TRBD2 covers 7 bases. The clonotype was recovered from a man aged 40-49 years who had recovered from COVID-19. The CDR3 region is CASSQGLDLGTQYF. The CDR3 DNA follows: TGTGCCAGCAGCCAAGGACTAGATCTTGGGACCCAGTACTTC.